This T cell receptor (beta chain) was sequenced during a study of shared T cell receptors in the human thymus. Method: immunoSEQ multiplex PCR; TCRdb's copy keeps in-frame clones and lacks some. Of hundreds of thousands of clones in the sample, around 85% are singletons; the top ten hold under 0.012%. The CDR3 contains 14 residues. CDR1 is SGHKS, CDR2 YYEKEE, per germline (reference sequence). The germline V and J ends were trimmed by 4 bases and 1 base, with 11 bases remaining between them. This same sample was also taken into another study, of human thymus T cells. That source notes: Serving as donors were healthy Finnish infants, each of whom was having open corrective surgery for congenital heart defects. From resections taken during corrective heart surgery, the thymus tissue was obtained. Gene usage (both V and J) appeared biased in thymic and blood repertoires. Unrelated people showed highly overlapping thymic repertoires, related research reported.

This sequence originates from a girl younger than two with a congenital heart defect. V gene TRBV5-5 combines with J gene TRBJ1-2; perhaps TRBD1 as D (5 bases). The specimen was thymocytes. Here the CDR3 DNA reads TGTGCCAGCAGCCCGGGGGGGTTTAACTATGGCTACACCTTC. Translated: CASSPGGFNYGYTF.